This T cell receptor (beta chain) appears in the sequencing data of a study of T-cell reconstitution after alpha-beta-depleted transplantation in children. V lost 5 bases, J lost 2 bases, and 4 bases stayed unmatched. This CDR3 spans 15 amino acids. Germline CDR1 reads SGHVS; CDR2 reads FQNEAQ. Unique molecular identifiers tagged the TCRbeta library. One entry per CDR3 protein, called by TCRdb with MiXCR from the PCR reads. The sample yields approximately 520,000 distinct CDR3 sequences, about an eighth seen once. This clonotype has only a few counts. Its matching antigen is unknown. Study-level findings and limits: Surviving recipient T cells and intrathymic progenitors accounted for some patients' high TCRbeta diversity at day 60.

The sequence was obtained from a female patient aged 2 to 10 who had a stem cell transplant for aplastic anemia, so the T cells may come from the graft donor. The genes are TRBV7-8 and TRBJ2-3, with 10 nucleotides matching TRBD2. This specimen was PBMCs, mostly from graft donor cells, taken 180 days after TCRalphabeta/CD19-depleted stem cell transplant. In DNA form, the CDR3 reads TGTGCCAGCAGCCCTAGCGGGAGAGTCACAGATACGCAGTATTTT. Protein product: CASSPSGRVTDTQYF.